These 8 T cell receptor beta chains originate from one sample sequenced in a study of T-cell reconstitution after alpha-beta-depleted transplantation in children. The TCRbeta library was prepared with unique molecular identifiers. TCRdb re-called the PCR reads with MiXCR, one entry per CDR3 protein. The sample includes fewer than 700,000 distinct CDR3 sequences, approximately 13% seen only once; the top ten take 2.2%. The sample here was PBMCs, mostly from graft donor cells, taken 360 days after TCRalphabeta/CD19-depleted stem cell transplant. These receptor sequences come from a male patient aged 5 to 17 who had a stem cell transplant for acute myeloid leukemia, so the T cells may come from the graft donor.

Here the CDR3 DNA reads TGTGCCAGCAGTGTCGGTGGGCGGGCCAGCTCCTACAATGAGCAGTTCTTC. The encoded protein is CASSVGGRASSYNEQFF. This sequence joins TRBV2 and TRBJ2-1; possibly TRBD2 for D (5 bases). The CDR3 is 17 amino acids. Trimming shortened V by 4 bases and J by 0 bases, and 16 bases separated the two germline ends. CDR1 SNHLY and CDR2 FYNNEI come from the germline V gene. Filled out from reference TRBV2 and TRBJ2-1, the complete variable domain reads EPEVTQTPSHQVTQMGQEVILRCVPISNHLYFYWYRQILGQKVEFLVSFYNNEISEKSEIFDDQFSVERPDGSNFTLKIRSTKLEDSAMYFCASSVGGRASSYNEQFFGPGTRLTVL.

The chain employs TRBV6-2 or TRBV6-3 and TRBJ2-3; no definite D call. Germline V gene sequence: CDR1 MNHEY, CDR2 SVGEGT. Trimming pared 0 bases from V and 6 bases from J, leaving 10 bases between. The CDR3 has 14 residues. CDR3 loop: CASSYSERPDTQYF. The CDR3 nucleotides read TGTGCCAGCAGTTACTCTGAACGACCCGATACGCAGTATTTT.

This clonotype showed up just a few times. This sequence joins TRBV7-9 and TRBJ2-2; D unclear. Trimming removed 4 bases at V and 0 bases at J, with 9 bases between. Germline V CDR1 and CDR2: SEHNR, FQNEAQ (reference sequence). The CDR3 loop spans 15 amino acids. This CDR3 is CASSSHSSNTGELFF. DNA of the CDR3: TGTGCCAGCAGCTCCCACTCGTCGAACACCGGGGAGCTGTTTTTT.

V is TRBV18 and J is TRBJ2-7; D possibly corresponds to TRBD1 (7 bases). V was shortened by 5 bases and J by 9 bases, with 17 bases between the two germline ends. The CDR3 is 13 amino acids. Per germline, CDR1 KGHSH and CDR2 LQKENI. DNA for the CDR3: TGTGCCAGCTCAAGTTTGGAGGGGGCCGGGCAGTACGTC. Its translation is CASSSLEGAGQYV.

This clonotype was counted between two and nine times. The CDR3 sequence: CASSSTGTGGREQFF. The CDR3, as DNA: TGTGCCAGCAGCTCAACCGGGACAGGGGGCCGTGAGCAGTTCTTC. The chain couples TRBV11-1 to TRBJ2-1; TRBD1 matches 12 bases. CDR3 length: 15 residues. The germline V gene has CDR1 SGHAT and CDR2 FQDESV (reference sequence). The trim removed 4 bases at V and 9 bases at J, leaving 7 bases unmatched.

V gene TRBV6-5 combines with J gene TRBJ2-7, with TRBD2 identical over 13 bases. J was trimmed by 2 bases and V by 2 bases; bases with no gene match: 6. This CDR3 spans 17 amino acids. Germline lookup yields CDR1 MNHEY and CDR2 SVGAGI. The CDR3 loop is CASSYPSGLAGTYEQYF. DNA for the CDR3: TGTGCCAGCAGTTACCCCTCGGGACTAGCGGGAACCTACGAGCAGTACTTC.

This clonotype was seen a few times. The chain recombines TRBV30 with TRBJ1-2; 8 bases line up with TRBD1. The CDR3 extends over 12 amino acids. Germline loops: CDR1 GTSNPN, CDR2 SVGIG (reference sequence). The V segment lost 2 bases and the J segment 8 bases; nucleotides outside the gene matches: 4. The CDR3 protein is CAWSPGGRGYTF. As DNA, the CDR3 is TGTGCCTGGAGTCCAGGGGGCCGAGGCTACACCTTC.

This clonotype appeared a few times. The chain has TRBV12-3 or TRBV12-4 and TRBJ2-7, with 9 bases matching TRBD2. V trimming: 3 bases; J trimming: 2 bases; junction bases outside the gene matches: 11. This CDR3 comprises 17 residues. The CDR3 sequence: CASSFRAGGPSAYEQYF. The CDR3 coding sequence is TGTGCCAGCAGTTTTAGAGCGGGAGGACCCTCGGCCTACGAGCAGTACTTC.